A selection of T cell receptor beta chains follows, all from one sample in a study of immune heterogeneity within non-small cell lung tumors. TCRdb called the multiplex PCR reads again in MiXCR, with one record for every CDR3 protein. The table records just over 15,000 distinct CDR3 sequences, 28% of them present only once. Sequencing input: lung tumor tissue. These receptors were collected from a man in his forties or fifties with non-small cell lung cancer. Both conserved end residues are part of each CDR3. The D gene is left open where the match is weak. The listing skips clone size in some rows; elsewhere it reads once, few, many or a size class.

cdr3_nt,cdr3_aa,j_call,d_call,clone_size,v_call,cdr3_length
TGCAGTGCTACCCAAGACGCCACAGATACGCAGTATTTT,CSATQDATDTQYF,TRBJ2-3,NA,NA,TRBV20-1,13
TGTGCCAGCTCACCTAAAGACAGGGTAAACTACACCTTC,CASSPKDRVNYTF,TRBJ1-2,TRBD1,many,TRBV18,13
TGTTCCAGCAGAGTTTACGGAAAGAACACTGAAGCTTTCTTT,CSSRVYGKNTEAFF,TRBJ1-1,NA,NA,TRBV7-9,14
TGTGCCAGCAGCCAAGAGGGACTAGAGTTCTACAATGAGCAGTTCTTC,CASSQEGLEFYNEQFF,TRBJ2-1,TRBD2,many,TRBV4-2,16
TGTGCCAGCAGCGCCTCGGACAGGTACAATGAGCAGTTCTTC,CASSASDRYNEQFF,TRBJ2-1,TRBD1,few,TRBV11-3,14
TGTGCCAGCAGCCAAGGGGGAAAAAACATTCAGTACTTC,CASSQGGKNIQYF,TRBJ2-4,NA,NA,TRBV3-1,13
TGCGCCAGCAGCCACGTTCGACAGGGCATCACTGAAGCTTTCTTT,CASSHVRQGITEAFF,TRBJ1-1,TRBD1,NA,TRBV4-3,15
TGTGCCAGCAGTCTCAACACCGGGGAGCTGTTTTTT,CASSLNTGELFF,TRBJ2-2,NA,NA,TRBV12-3/TRBV12-4,12
TGTGCCAGCAGTAACGGACAGGGTGAAGGGGGAGAGACCCAGTACTTC,CASSNGQGEGGETQYF,TRBJ2-5,TRBD1,medium-sized,TRBV27,16
TGTGCCAGTAGTTTGTACAGGGACGGTAGCAATCAGCCCCAGCATTTT,CASSLYRDGSNQPQHF,TRBJ1-5,NA,many,TRBV19,16